A selection of T cell receptor beta chains follows, all from one sample in a study of shared clonotypes between healthy human individuals. Sequencing used immunoSEQ multiplex PCR; TCRdb keeps in-frame clones, though not all of them. Of some 2,100,000 clones in the sample, approximately 96% were seen once. The sample consisted of naive CD4+ T cells sorted from blood. The receptors come from a man aged 18 to 30 in good health. CDR3s leave out the opening cysteine and the closing phenylalanine or tryptophan.

v_call cdr3_aa
TRBV4-2 ASSQGVAEPQH
TRBV28 ASTLGGRLNTEAF
TRBV18 ASSPQVGLTGELF
TRBV7-9 ASSPIRPSTDTQY
TRBV2 ASSGGPSGSYEQF
TRBV10-1 ASSELVQSGTGELF
TRBV2 ASSDDSNQPQH
TRBV27 ASSSLGRTGYEQY
TRBV9 ASSPTGSYGYT
TRBV10-3 AISTKSSYEQY
TRBV19 ASSIDPQINTEAF
TRBV27 ASSLSRGGSEQY
TRBV10-1 ASSDSGYGYT
TRBV11-3 ASSETWSAEAF
TRBV2 ASSEFQVGGPSGQPQH
TRBV4-1 ASSPGTSRSSYNEQF
TRBV7-8 ASSLARGAGEAF
TRBV11-1 ASRTGVDTDTQY
TRBV10-3 AISDRTEDQPQH
TRBV10-1 ASSVTSGGYNEQF
TRBV28 ASIDSWLAGGELF
TRBV7-3 ASSSGLGSTDTQY
TRBV5-1 ASSSAVGNTIY
TRBV7-9 ASPSGGDNSPLH
TRBV5-1 ASSLGGAGEKLF
TRBV6-5 ASSYLGGTEAF
TRBV7-6 ASSLGQVNEQF
TRBV6-5 ASSYDHINTGELF
TRBV15 ATSRDRQGVGQPQH
TRBV9 ASSGQGGYEQY
TRBV28 ASSRGGTHNQPQH
TRBV7-6 ASSQERRSYEQY
TRBV18 ASSPNDFTTNEKLF
TRBV6-5 ASSRQGASGYT
TRBV6-5 ASSNGQGQKLF
TRBV28 ASTGGGPDTQY
TRBV18 ASSRDVQETQY
TRBV7-2 ASGLAGAVTQY
TRBV4-1 ASSQDSGQGTQPQH
TRBV7-9 ASSLGTGEEGYT
TRBV27 ASSRTGGSEAF
TRBV7-9 ASSLGAGWATEAF
TRBV7-9 ASSFLPGQGAGNYGYT
TRBV13 ASSSPGTGDNSPLH
TRBV19 ASSISPNTGELF
TRBV6-5 ASSYNAGTSGGQF
TRBV5-1 ASSTGTGGNGELF
TRBV9 ASSVGTGGSSGNTIY
TRBV6-5 ASTGRAGAEQY
TRBV27 ASSSSIQGFRETQY
TRBV2 ASSGFRADEQY
TRBV6-4 ASRGRRGAPYGYT
TRBV18 ASSPPGLAGTDTQY
TRBV29-1 SVVHDSDTYEQY
TRBV5-1 ASSPGQGGGSPLH
TRBV7-8 ASSSYTGELF
TRBV11-2 ASSSIRRQSSYNEQF
TRBV4-3 ASSQDDRGRYGYT
TRBV27 ASSPLAGVPDTQY
TRBV7-9 ASSRGQGNYGYT